These T cell receptor beta chains were read from a single sample in a study of OX40 agonist ivuxolimab in advanced cancers. Data came from immunoSEQ multiplex PCR; TCRdb stores just in-frame clones and leaves some out. The data contain 72,000 or so clones, about 90% of them singletons. The starting material was CD4+ or CD8+ T cells sorted from blood, obtained in a trial of the OX40 agonist ivuxolimab. The receptor source for this set is an adult with an advanced solid tumor such as melanoma, head and neck, liver or kidney cancer. The CDR3 runs from the conserved cysteine through the conserved F or W. The D gene is left open where the match is weak. Some rows mark clone size as missing; the rest say once, few, many or name a class of expanded clone.

DNA: TGTGCCAGCAGTTACGACTTAAATTCACCCCTCCACTTT; CDR3: CASSYDLNSPLHF; J: TRBJ1-6; size: NA; D: NA; V: TRBV6-6
DNA: TGTGCCAGCAGTGAAGCCGCTAGCGGTACGCAGTATTTT; CDR3: CASSEAASGTQYF; J: TRBJ2-3; size: NA; D: TRBD2; V: TRBV2
DNA: TGTGCCAGCAGCTTAGAAGCACCGAGCTCCTATAATTCACCCCTCCACTTT; CDR3: CASSLEAPSSYNSPLHF; J: TRBJ1-6; size: NA; D: NA; V: TRBV7-2
DNA: TGTGCCAGCAGTTTATTCAGGGTATCCGAGCAGTACTTC; CDR3: CASSLFRVSEQYF; J: TRBJ2-7; size: NA; D: NA; V: TRBV7-3
DNA: TGTGCCAGCAGTTTATCCTCGAGTGGCAATCAGCCCCAGCATTTT; CDR3: CASSLSSSGNQPQHF; J: TRBJ1-5; size: NA; D: NA; V: TRBV28
DNA: TGTGCCAGCAGCCCCGATCGACAGGGGGCGAATTCACCCCTCCACTTT; CDR3: CASSPDRQGANSPLHF; J: TRBJ1-6; size: NA; D: TRBD1; V: TRBV7-2
DNA: TGTGCCAGCAGCAGGGAGGGCAATCAGCCCCAGCATTTT; CDR3: CASSREGNQPQHF; J: TRBJ1-5; size: few; D: NA; V: TRBV7-9
DNA: TGTGCCAGCAGCCTACGCGGGTCAGGGTATTCTGGAAACACCATATATTTT; CDR3: CASSLRGSGYSGNTIYF; J: TRBJ1-3; size: NA; D: NA; V: TRBV5-6
DNA: TGTGCCAGCAGTTACTCGGGACAGGGGTTTGAAAAACTGTTTTTT; CDR3: CASSYSGQGFEKLFF; J: TRBJ1-4; size: NA; D: TRBD1; V: TRBV6-5
DNA: TGTGCCAGCAGTTTACACGGAGCGGAGGTCCAAGAGACCCAGTACTTC; CDR3: CASSLHGAEVQETQYF; J: TRBJ2-5; size: NA; D: NA; V: TRBV28
DNA: TGTGCCAGAAGCTTGGATGTTGGGGGAAAAGTCACAGATACGCAGTATTTT; CDR3: CARSLDVGGKVTDTQYF; J: TRBJ2-3; size: NA; D: NA; V: TRBV5-3
DNA: TGCGCCAGCAGCCAAGGATTGCCGGGACTAGACATTCAGTACTTC; CDR3: CASSQGLPGLDIQYF; J: TRBJ2-4; size: NA; D: TRBD2; V: TRBV4-3
DNA: TGTGCCAGCAGTTTCGGGGGGAGCAATCAGCCCCAGCATTTT; CDR3: CASSFGGSNQPQHF; J: TRBJ1-5; size: NA; D: NA; V: TRBV27
DNA: TGTGCCAGTAGTATAGGTCCGACAGGGGTCTATGGCTACACCTTC; CDR3: CASSIGPTGVYGYTF; J: TRBJ1-2; size: NA; D: TRBD1; V: TRBV19
DNA: TGTGCCAGCGCCCGCCAGTTTTCTCCCACAGATACGCAGTATTTT; CDR3: CASARQFSPTDTQYF; J: TRBJ2-3; size: NA; D: NA; V: TRBV6-5
DNA: TGCGCCAGCAGCCGCAGACAGGGGAGTACTGAAGCTTTCTTT; CDR3: CASSRRQGSTEAFF; J: TRBJ1-1; size: NA; D: TRBD1; V: TRBV4-1
DNA: TGTGCCAGTAGGCGGGGACAGGGTCTTGGAATGGGTGAAAAACTGTTTTTT; CDR3: CASRRGQGLGMGEKLFF; J: TRBJ1-4; size: NA; D: TRBD1; V: TRBV19
DNA: TGTGCCAGCAGCTCGAATAGGGGAGTCGCAGAGACCCAGTACTTC; CDR3: CASSSNRGVAETQYF; J: TRBJ2-5; size: few; D: NA; V: TRBV5-6
DNA: TGTGCCAGCAGCCTTGGGACAGGGGATGAAAAACTGTTTTTT; CDR3: CASSLGTGDEKLFF; J: TRBJ1-4; size: NA; D: TRBD1; V: TRBV27
DNA: TGTGCCAGCAGTCCGTGGAGGACGGCCTCCTACGAGCAGTACTTC; CDR3: CASSPWRTASYEQYF; J: TRBJ2-7; size: NA; D: NA; V: TRBV27
DNA: TGTGCCAGCAGCGCGGCTGGACTATCCGGACAGGACTATGAGCAGTTCTTC; CDR3: CASSAAGLSGQDYEQFF; J: TRBJ2-1; size: NA; D: NA; V: TRBV7-7
DNA: TGTGCCAGCAGTTACCTCGGGAATAACTATGGCTACACCTTC; CDR3: CASSYLGNNYGYTF; J: TRBJ1-2; size: NA; D: NA; V: TRBV6-5
DNA: TGCGCCAGCAGCTCGGGACAGGGGGCCGGGTCCTACGAGCAGTACTTC; CDR3: CASSSGQGAGSYEQYF; J: TRBJ2-7; size: NA; D: TRBD1; V: TRBV5-1
DNA: TGTGCCAGCAGTGAATTGGGCCGGGAGTTACGTTCACCCCTCCACTTT; CDR3: CASSELGRELRSPLHF; J: TRBJ1-6; size: few; D: NA; V: TRBV6-1
DNA: TGTGCCAGCAGCGTAGAGACGGTGAACACCGGGGAGCTGTTTTTT; CDR3: CASSVETVNTGELFF; J: TRBJ2-2; size: NA; D: NA; V: TRBV9
DNA: TGTGCCAGCAGCTTACACCGGACTAGCGACTACACCGGGGAGCTGTTTTTT; CDR3: CASSLHRTSDYTGELFF; J: TRBJ2-2; size: NA; D: TRBD2; V: TRBV11-2
DNA: TGTGCTAGTGGTTTGGTCTGGGGGGGGAACAATGAGCAGTTCTTC; CDR3: CASGLVWGGNNEQFF; J: TRBJ2-1; size: NA; D: TRBD2; V: TRBV12-5
DNA: TGTGCCAGCAGCTTAGTCCCCCGGGGGGCGGGGACCGGGGAGCTGTTTTTT; CDR3: CASSLVPRGAGTGELFF; J: TRBJ2-2; size: NA; D: NA; V: TRBV7-2
DNA: TGCGCCAGCAGCTCACAGGGACAGAACACTGAAGCTTTCTTT; CDR3: CASSSQGQNTEAFF; J: TRBJ1-1; size: once; D: NA; V: TRBV5-1